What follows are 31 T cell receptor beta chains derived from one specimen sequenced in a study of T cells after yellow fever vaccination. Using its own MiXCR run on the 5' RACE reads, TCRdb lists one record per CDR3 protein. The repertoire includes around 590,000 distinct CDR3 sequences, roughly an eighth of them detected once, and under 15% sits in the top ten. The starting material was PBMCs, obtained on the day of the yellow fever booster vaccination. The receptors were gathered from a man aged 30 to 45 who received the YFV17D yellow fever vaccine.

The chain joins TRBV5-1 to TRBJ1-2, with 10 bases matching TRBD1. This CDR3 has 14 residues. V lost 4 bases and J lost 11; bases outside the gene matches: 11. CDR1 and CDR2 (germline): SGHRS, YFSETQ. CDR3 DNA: TGCGCCAGCAGCACTTTGGACAGGGGGGTCAGTTACACCTTC. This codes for CASSTLDRGVSYTF.

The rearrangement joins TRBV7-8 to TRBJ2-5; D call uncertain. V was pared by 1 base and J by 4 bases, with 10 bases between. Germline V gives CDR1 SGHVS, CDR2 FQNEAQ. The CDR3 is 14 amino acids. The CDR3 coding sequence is TGTGCCAGCAGCTTAGTGGGTCCCCTAGAGACCCAGTACTTC. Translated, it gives CASSLVGPLETQYF.

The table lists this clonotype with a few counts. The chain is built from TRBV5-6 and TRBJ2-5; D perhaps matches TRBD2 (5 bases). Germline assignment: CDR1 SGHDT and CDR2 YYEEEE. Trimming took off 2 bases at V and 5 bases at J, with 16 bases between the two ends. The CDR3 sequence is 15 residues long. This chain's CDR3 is CASSFPNLAEETQYF. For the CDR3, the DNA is TGTGCCAGCAGCTTTCCGAATCTAGCAGAGGAGACCCAGTACTTC.

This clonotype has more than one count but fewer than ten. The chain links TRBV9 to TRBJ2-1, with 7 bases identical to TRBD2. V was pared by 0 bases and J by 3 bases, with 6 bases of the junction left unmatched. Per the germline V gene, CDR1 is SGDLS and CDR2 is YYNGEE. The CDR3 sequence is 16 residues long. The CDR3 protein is CASSVGGSLDYNEQFF. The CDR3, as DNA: TGTGCCAGCAGCGTAGGCGGGAGCCTAGACTACAATGAGCAGTTCTTC.

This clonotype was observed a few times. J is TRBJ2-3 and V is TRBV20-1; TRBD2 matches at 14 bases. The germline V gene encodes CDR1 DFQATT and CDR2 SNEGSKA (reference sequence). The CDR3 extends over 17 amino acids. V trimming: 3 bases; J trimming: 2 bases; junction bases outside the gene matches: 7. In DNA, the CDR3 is TGCAGTGCTAGGGCCGGACTAGCGGGAGGCCACACAGATACGCAGTATTTT. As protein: CSARAGLAGGHTDTQYF.

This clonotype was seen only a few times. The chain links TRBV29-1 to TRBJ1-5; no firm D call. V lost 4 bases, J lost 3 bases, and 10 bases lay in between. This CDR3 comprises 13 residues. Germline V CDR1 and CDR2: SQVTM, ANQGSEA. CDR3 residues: CSVGTATNQPQHF. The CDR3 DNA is TGCAGCGTTGGGACGGCTACCAATCAGCCCCAGCATTTT.

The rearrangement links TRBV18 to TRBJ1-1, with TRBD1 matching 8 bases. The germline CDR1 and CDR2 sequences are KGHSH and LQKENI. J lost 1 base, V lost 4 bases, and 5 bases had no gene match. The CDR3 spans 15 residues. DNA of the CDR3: TGTGCCAGCTCACTCCGACAGGGGTCGAACACTGAAGCTTTCTTT. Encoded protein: CASSLRQGSNTEAFF.

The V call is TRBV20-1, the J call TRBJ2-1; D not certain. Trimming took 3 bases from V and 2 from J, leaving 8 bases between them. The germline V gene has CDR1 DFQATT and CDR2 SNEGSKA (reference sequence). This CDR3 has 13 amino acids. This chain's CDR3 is CSASKRTYNEQFF. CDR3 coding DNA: TGCAGTGCTAGTAAAAGGACCTACAATGAGCAGTTCTTC.

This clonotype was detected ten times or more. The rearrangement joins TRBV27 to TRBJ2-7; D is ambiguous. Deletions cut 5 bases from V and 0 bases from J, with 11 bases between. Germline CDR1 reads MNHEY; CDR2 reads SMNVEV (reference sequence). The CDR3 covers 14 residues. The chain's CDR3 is CASSGQRSSYEQYF. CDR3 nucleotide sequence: TGTGCCAGCAGTGGCCAGAGAAGCTCCTACGAGCAGTACTTC.

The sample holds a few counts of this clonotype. The CDR3 region has the DNA TGCAGTGCTAGGTCGGGACAGGGTAAAAACATTCAGTACTTC. Its protein product is CSARSGQGKNIQYF. The V call is TRBV20-1, the J call TRBJ2-4; 9 bases align to TRBD1. There are 14 residues in the CDR3. Per the germline V gene, CDR1 is DFQATT and CDR2 is SNEGSKA (reference sequence). The junction had 4 bases not matched to a gene; V was cut back by 3 bases and J by 4 bases.

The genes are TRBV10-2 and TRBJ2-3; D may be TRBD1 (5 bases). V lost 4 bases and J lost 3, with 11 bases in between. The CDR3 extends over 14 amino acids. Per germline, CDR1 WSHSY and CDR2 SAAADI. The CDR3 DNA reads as TGCGCCAGCAGTGCGTTGCAGGGTACAGATACGCAGTATTTT. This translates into CASSALQGTDTQYF.

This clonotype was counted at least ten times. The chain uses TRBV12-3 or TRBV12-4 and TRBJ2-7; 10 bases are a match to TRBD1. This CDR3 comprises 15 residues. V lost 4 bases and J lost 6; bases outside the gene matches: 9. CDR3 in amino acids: CASSSIGTGVGEQYF. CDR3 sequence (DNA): TGTGCCAGCAGTTCCATCGGGACAGGGGTGGGCGAGCAGTACTTC.

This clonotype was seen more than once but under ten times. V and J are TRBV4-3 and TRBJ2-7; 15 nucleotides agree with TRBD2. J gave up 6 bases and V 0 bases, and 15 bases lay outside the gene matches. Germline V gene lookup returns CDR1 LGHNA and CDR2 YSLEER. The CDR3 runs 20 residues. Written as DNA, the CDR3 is TGCGCCAGCAGCCAAGATCTAGACGGACTAGCGGGAGGGAGTCTCCGCGAGCAGTACTTC. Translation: CASSQDLDGLAGGSLREQYF.

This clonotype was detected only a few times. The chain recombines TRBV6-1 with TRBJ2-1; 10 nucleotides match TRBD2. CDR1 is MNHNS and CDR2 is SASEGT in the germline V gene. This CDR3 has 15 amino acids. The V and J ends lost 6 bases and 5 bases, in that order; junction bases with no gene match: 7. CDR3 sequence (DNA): TGTGCCAGCAGCCTTAGCGGGAGGATGAACAATGAGCAGTTCTTC. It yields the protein CASSLSGRMNNEQFF.

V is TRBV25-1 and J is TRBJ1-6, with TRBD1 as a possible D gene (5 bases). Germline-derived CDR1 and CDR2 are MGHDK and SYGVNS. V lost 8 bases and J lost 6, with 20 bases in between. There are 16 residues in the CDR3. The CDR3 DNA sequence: TGTGCCAGCGGAGGGTGGCTGGGGCAGGGTAATTCACCCCTCCACTTT. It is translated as CASGGWLGQGNSPLHF.

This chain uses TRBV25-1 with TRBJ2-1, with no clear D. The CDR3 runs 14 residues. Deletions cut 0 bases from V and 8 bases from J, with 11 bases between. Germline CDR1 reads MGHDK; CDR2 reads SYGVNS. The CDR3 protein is CASSEYAGLHEQFF. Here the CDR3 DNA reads TGTGCCAGCAGTGAATATGCCGGGCTGCATGAGCAGTTCTTC.

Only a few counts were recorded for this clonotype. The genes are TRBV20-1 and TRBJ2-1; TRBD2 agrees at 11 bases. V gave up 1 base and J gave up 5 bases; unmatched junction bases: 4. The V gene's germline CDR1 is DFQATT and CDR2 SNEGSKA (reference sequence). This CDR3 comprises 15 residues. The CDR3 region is CSARGYSGRDNEQFF. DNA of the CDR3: TGCAGTGCTAGAGGGTATAGCGGGAGGGACAATGAGCAGTTCTTC.

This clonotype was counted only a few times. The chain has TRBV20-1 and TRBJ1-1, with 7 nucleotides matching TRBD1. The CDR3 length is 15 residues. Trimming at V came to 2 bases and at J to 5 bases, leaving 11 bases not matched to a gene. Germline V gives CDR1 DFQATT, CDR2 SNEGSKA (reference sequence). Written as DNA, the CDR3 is TGCAGTGCTAGATCAGCCGGGACAGTCGATACTGAAGCTTTCTTT. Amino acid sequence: CSARSAGTVDTEAFF.

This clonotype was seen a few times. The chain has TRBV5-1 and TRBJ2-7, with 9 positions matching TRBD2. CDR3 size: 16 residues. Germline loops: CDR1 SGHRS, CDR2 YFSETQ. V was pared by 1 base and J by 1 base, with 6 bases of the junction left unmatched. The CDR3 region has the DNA TGCGCCAGCAGCTTGATCGAAACTAGCGGGTCCTACGAGCAGTACTTC. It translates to CASSLIETSGSYEQYF. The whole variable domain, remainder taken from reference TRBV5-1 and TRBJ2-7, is KAGVTQTPRYLIKTRGQQVTLSCSPISGHRSVSWYQQTPGQGLQFLFEYFSETQRNKGNFPGRFSGRQFSNSRSEMNVSTLELGDSALYLCASSLIETSGSYEQYFGPGTRLTVT.

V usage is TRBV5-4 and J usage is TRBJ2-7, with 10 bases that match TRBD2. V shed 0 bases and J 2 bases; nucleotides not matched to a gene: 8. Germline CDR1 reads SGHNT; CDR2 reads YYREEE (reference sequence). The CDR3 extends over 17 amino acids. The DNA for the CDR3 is TGTGCCAGCAGCTTGGCTAGCGGGAGTCTGCCGGCCTACGAGCAGTACTTC. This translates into CASSLASGSLPAYEQYF.

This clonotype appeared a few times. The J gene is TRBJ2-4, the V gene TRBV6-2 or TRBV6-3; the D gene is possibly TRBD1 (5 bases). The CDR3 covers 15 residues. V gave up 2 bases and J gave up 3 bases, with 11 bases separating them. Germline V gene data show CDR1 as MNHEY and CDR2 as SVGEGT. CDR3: CASSYPMTVKNIQYF. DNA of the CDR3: TGTGCCAGCAGTTACCCGATGACAGTCAAAAACATTCAGTACTTC.

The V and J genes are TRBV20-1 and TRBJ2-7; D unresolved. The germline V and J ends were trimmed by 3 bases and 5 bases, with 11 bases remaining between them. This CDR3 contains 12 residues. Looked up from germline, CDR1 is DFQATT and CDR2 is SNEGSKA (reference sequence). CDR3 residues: CSASGNADEQYF. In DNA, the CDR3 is TGCAGTGCTAGCGGTAATGCGGACGAGCAGTACTTC.

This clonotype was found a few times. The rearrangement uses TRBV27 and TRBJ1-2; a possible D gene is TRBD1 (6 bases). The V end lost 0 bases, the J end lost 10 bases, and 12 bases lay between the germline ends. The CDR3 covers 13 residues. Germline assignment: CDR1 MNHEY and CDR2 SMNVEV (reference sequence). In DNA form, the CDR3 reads TGTGCCAGCAGTTTATCCGGGGGGGCCTCCTACACCTTC. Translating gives CASSLSGGASYTF.

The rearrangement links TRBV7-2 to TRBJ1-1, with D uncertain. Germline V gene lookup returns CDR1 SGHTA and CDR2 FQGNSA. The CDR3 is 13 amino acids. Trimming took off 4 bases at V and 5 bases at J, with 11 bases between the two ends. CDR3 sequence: CASSSTSWTEAFF. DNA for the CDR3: TGTGCCAGCAGCTCTACCAGTTGGACTGAAGCTTTCTTT. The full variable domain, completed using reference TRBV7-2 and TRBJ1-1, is GAGVSQSPSNKVTEKGKDVELRCDPISGHTALYWYRQSLGQGLEFLIYFQGNSAPDKSGLPSDRFSAERTGGSVSTLTIQRTQQEDSAVYLCASSSTSWTEAFFGQGTRLTVV.

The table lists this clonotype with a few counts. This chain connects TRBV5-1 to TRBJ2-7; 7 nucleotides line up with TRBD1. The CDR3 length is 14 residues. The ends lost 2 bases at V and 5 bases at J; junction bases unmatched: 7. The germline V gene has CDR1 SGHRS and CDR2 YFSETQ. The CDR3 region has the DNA TGCGCCAGCAGCTTAAGACAGGGCCTAAACGAGCAGTACTTC. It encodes CASSLRQGLNEQYF.

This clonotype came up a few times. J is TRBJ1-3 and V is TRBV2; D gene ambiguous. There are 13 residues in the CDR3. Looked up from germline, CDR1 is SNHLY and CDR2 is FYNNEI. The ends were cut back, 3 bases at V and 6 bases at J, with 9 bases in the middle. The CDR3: CASSDFGANTIYF. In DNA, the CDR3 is TGTGCCAGCAGTGACTTCGGCGCAAACACCATATATTTT.

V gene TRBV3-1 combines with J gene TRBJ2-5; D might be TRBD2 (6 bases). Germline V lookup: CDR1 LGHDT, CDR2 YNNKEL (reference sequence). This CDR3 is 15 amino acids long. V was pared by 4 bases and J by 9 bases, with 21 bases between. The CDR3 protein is CASSLGIQGGEAQYF. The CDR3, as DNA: TGTGCCAGCAGCCTAGGTATACAAGGTGGGGAGGCCCAGTACTTC.

The CDR3 DNA is TGTGCCAGCAGTTTTAACTACAATTCACCCCTCCACTTT. Encoded protein: CASSFNYNSPLHF. This chain links TRBV12-3 or TRBV12-4 with TRBJ1-6; D call uncertain. V was pared by 3 bases and J by 7 bases, with 7 bases between. This CDR3 has 13 residues.

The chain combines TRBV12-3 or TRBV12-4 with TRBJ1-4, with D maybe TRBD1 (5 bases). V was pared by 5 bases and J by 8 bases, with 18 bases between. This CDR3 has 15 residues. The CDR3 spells CASSLRGVRDEKLFF. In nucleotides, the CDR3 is TGTGCCAGCAGTCTCCGGGGGGTGAGGGACGAAAAACTGTTTTTT.

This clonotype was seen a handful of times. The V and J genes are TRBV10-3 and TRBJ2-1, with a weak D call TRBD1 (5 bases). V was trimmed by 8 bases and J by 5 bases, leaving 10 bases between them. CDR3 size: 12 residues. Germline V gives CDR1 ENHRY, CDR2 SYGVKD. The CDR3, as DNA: TGTGCCATCCAGGGCGGCCACAATGAGCAGTTCTTC. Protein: CAIQGGHNEQFF.

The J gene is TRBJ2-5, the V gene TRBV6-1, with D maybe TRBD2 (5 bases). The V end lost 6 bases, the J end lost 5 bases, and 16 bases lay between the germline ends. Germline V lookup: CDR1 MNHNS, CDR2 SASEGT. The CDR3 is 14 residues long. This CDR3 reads CASSLGIPRETQYF. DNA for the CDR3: TGTGCCAGCAGCCTCGGGATTCCGAGGGAGACCCAGTACTTC.